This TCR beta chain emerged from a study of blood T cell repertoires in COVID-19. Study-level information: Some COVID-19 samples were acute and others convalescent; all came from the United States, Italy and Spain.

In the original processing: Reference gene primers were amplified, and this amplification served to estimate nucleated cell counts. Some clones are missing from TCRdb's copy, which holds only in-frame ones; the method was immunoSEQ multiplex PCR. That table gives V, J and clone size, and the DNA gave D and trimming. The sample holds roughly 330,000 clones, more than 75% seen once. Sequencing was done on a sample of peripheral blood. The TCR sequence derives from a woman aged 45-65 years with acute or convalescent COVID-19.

CDR3 sequence reads: CASSLNQRRTGYSGNTIYF. The DNA of the CDR3 is TGTGCCAGCAGTCTGAACCAACGACGGACAGGCTACTCTGGAAACACCATATATTTT. The chain uses TRBV28 and TRBJ1-3, with 7 bases matching TRBD1. The length of the CDR3 is 19 residues. V shed 5 bases and J 0 bases; nucleotides not matched to a gene: 16. CDR1 is MDHEN, CDR2 SYDVKM, per germline.